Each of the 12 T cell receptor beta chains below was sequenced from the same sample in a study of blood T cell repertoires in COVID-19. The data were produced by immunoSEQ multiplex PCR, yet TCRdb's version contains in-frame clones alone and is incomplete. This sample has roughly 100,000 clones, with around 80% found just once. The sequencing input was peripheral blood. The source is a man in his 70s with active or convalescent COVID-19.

In DNA form, the CDR3 reads TGTGCCAGCAGCCCTGGCGGAGACTATGGCTACACCTTC. Encoded protein: CASSPGGDYGYTF. This rearrangement joins TRBV28 to TRBJ1-2; D gene unclear. CDR3 length equals 13 residues. The germline V gene encodes CDR1 MDHEN and CDR2 SYDVKM. V was cut by 6 bases and J by 3 bases, with 11 bases left in between.

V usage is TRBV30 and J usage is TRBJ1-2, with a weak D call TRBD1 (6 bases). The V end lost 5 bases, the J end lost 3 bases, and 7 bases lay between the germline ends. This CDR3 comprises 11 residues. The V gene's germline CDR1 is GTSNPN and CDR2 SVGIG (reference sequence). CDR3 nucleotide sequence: TGTGCCTGGGAGGGGGACTATGGCTACACCTTC. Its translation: CAWEGDYGYTF.

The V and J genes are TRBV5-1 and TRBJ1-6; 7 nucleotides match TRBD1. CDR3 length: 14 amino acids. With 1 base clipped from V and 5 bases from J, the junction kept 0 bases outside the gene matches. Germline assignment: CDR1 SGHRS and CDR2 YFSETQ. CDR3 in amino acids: CASSLTGDNSPLHF. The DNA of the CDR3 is TGCGCCAGCAGCTTGACAGGGGATAATTCACCCCTCCACTTT.

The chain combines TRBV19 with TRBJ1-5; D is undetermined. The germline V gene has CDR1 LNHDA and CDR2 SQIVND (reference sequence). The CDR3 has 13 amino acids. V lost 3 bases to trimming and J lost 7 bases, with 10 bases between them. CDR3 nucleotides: TGTGCCAGTAGTATTGGTGCGAAGCAGCCCCAGCATTTT. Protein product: CASSIGAKQPQHF.

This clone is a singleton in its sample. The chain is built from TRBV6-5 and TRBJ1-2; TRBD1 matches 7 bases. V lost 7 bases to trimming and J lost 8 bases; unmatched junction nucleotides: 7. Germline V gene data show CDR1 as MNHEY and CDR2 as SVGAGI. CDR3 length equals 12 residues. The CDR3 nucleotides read TGTGCCAGCACCGAGACAGGGATGGGCTACACCTTC. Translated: CASTETGMGYTF.

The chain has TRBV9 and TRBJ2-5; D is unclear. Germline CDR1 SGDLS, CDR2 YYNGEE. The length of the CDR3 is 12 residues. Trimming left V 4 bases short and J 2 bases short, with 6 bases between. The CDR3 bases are TGTGCCAGCAGCTCCCAGCAAGAGACCCAGTACTTC. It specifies CASSSQQETQYF. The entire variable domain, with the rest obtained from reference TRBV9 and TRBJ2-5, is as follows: DSGVTQTPKHLITATGQRVTLRCSPRSGDLSVYWYQQSLDQGLQFLIQYYNGEERAKGNILERFSAQQFPDLHSELNLSSLELGDSALYFCASSSQQETQYFGPGTRLLVL.

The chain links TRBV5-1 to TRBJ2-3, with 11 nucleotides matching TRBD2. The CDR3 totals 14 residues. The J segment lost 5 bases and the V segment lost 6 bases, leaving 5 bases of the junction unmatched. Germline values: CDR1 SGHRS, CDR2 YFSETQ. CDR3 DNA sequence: TGCGCCAGCAACCATGGGACTAGCGGAGATACGCAGTATTTT. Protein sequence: CASNHGTSGDTQYF.

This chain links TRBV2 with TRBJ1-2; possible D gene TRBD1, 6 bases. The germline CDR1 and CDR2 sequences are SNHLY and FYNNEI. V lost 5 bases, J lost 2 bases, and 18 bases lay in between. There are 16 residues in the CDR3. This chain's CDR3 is CASSRKRAGENYGYTF. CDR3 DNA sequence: TGTGCCAGCAGTAGAAAGAGGGCAGGGGAGAACTATGGCTACACCTTC.

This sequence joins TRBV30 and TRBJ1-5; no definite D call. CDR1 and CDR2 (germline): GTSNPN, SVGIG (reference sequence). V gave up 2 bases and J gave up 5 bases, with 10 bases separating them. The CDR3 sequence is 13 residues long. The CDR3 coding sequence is TGTGCCTGGAGTCACGGAGCCGATCAGCCCCAGCATTTT. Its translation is CAWSHGADQPQHF.

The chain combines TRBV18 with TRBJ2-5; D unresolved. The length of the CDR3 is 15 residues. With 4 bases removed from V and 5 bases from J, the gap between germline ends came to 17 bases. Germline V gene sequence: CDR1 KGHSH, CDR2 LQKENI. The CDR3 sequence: CASSRSSRLGETQYF. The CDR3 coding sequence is TGTGCCAGCTCACGATCGTCCCGACTGGGTGAGACCCAGTACTTC.

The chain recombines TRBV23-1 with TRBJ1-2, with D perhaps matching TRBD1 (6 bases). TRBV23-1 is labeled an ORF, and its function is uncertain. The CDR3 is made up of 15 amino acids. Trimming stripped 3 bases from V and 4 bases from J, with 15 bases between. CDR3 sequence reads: CASSQLAGVPYGYTF. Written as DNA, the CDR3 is TGCGCCAGCAGTCAGCTGGCAGGGGTCCCCTATGGCTACACCTTC.

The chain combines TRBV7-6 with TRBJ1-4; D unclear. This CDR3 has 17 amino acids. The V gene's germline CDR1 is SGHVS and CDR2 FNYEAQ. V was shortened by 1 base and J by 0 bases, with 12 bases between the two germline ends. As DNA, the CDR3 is TGTGCCAGCAGCTTAGTACCCCAGGTCGCAACTAATGAAAAACTGTTTTTT. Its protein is CASSLVPQVATNEKLFF.